This T cell receptor (beta chain) was sequenced in a study of T cell responses to AZD1222 COVID-19 vaccine. Notes on the study in general: Baseline seropositivity occurred in only a handful of AZD1222 recipients. Spike-specific TCR breadth rose after two AZD1222 doses, and depth rose as well.

As for this clone: No antigen is known for it.

Method: immunoSEQ multiplex PCR; TCRdb's copy keeps in-frame clones and lacks some. There are tens of thousands of clones in the sample; over 85% occur only once, and more than 4% lies in the top ten. Germline CDR1 reads KGHDR; CDR2 reads SFDVKD. The CDR3 is 17 amino acids. Deletions cut 4 bases from V and 4 bases from J, with 21 bases between. Source: peripheral blood, taken on day 0 of AZD1222 vaccination. The rearrangement joins TRBV24-1 to TRBJ2-5; perhaps TRBD2 as D (6 bases). This clonotype was obtained from an adult in good health. The CDR3 loop is CATSDSARDLRGETQYF. The DNA for the CDR3 is TGTGCCACCAGTGACTCCGCCCGGGACTTAAGGGGAGAGACCCAGTACTTC.